The clone carrying this TCR beta chain appeared many times. Its antigen remains unidentified. This specimen comes from a study of T-cell memory formation after mild COVID-19. About the research overall: In these data, TCR clusters were largely donor specific.

5'RACE primed at constant segments yielded TCR alpha and TCR beta cDNA libraries bearing sample barcodes and UMIs. TCRdb independently ran MiXCR on the 5' RACE reads; one entry per CDR3 protein. Among 200,000 or so distinct CDR3 sequences, just over 9.5% were seen once, and the ten largest hold around 3.3%. General observations from the study: That cross-reactive memory joined was suggested by some responding clones appearing in pre-infection memory. SARS-CoV-2 specificity of second-wave clones peaking day 37 was unconfirmed.

V was pared by 0 bases and J by 0 bases, with 13 bases between. CDR1 SGHRS and CDR2 YFSETQ come from the germline V gene. The CDR3 extends over 17 amino acids. The sequenced sample was PBMCs or a T cell subset sorted from them (not recorded which). This rearrangement joins TRBV5-1 to TRBJ2-1; D unclear. The sequence was collected from a man aged 18-30 years who had mild COVID-19 (a few samples of this study predate the infection). Cell type and time point are not known. The CDR3 DNA sequence: TGCGCCAGCAGCTTGGCTTCCGATGCGAGCTCCTACAATGAGCAGTTCTTC. Its protein product is CASSLASDASSYNEQFF.